A selection of T cell receptor beta chains follows, all from one sample in a study of T cell responses to AZD1222 COVID-19 vaccine. Clones were sequenced by immunoSEQ multiplex PCR, and TCRdb holds only the in-frame ones, with some missing. The sample lists 150,000 to 250,000 clones, about 94% occurring once. The material sequenced was peripheral blood, taken 28 days after the second AZD1222 dose. The origin of the receptors is an adult who received the AZD1222 COVID-19 vaccine. Each CDR3 is given with its conserved first and last residue. Fields, in order: D gene, J gene, V gene, clone size, CDR3 DNA, CDR3 protein. A D gene is named only where the DNA matches it firmly. Some rows have no size entry. The others give once, few or many, or a class for an expanded clone.

D gene: .
J gene: TRBJ2-5
V gene: TRBV11-3
clone size: .
CDR3 DNA: TGTGCCAGCAGCGTGGGCCAAGAGACCCAGTACTTC
CDR3 protein: CASSVGQETQYF

D gene: TRBD2
J gene: TRBJ2-1
V gene: TRBV7-2
clone size: .
CDR3 DNA: TGTGCCAGCAGCTCCTTGGCGGGGGGCTACAATGAGCAGTTCTTC
CDR3 protein: CASSSLAGGYNEQFF

D gene: .
J gene: TRBJ2-5
V gene: TRBV15
clone size: .
CDR3 DNA: TGTGCCACCAGCGGCCGGGCCCCTTCAAGGGAGACCCAGTACTTC
CDR3 protein: CATSGRAPSRETQYF

D gene: .
J gene: TRBJ1-4
V gene: TRBV4-3
clone size: .
CDR3 DNA: TGCGCCAGCAGCCAAGATCCGGGGGGTGATGAAAAACTGTTTTTT
CDR3 protein: CASSQDPGGDEKLFF

D gene: .
J gene: TRBJ2-1
V gene: TRBV13
clone size: once
CDR3 DNA: TGTGCCAGCAGCTTAGGCCGGGTCTCCTACAATGAGCAGTTCTTC
CDR3 protein: CASSLGRVSYNEQFF

D gene: .
J gene: TRBJ1-1
V gene: TRBV6-5
clone size: .
CDR3 DNA: TGTGCCAGCAGTTACTCGACAGCTATGAACACTGAAGCTTTCTTT
CDR3 protein: CASSYSTAMNTEAFF

D gene: .
J gene: TRBJ2-3
V gene: TRBV9
clone size: .
CDR3 DNA: TGTGCCAGCGGGGGACCACCCACAGATACGCAGTATTTT
CDR3 protein: CASGGPPTDTQYF

D gene: TRBD2
J gene: TRBJ2-5
V gene: TRBV19
clone size: .
CDR3 DNA: TGTGCCAGTAGTCTAACTCCTGGACTAGCGGGGAGGACAGAGACCCAGTACTTC
CDR3 protein: CASSLTPGLAGRTETQYF

D gene: .
J gene: TRBJ1-5
V gene: TRBV5-6
clone size: .
CDR3 DNA: TGTGCCAGCAGCTGGGGGGGTCGCCAGCCCCAGCATTTT
CDR3 protein: CASSWGGRQPQHF

D gene: .
J gene: TRBJ1-3
V gene: TRBV3-1/TRBV3-2
clone size: .
CDR3 DNA: TGTGCCAGCAGCCAAGATACAGTCTCTGGAAACACCATATATTTT
CDR3 protein: CASSQDTVSGNTIYF

D gene: .
J gene: TRBJ2-5
V gene: TRBV6-5
clone size: .
CDR3 DNA: TGTGCCAGCAGTTACTCTGGGCAAGGGGGCCAAGAGACCCAGTACTTC
CDR3 protein: CASSYSGQGGQETQYF

D gene: .
J gene: TRBJ1-1
V gene: TRBV19
clone size: .
CDR3 DNA: TGTGCCAGTAGTATAGATCGGGGAAGGGATGAAGCTTTCTTT
CDR3 protein: CASSIDRGRDEAFF

D gene: TRBD2
J gene: TRBJ2-5
V gene: TRBV6-5
clone size: .
CDR3 DNA: TGTGCCAGTCAGCGGGGGCCTCAAGAGACCCAGTACTTC
CDR3 protein: CASQRGPQETQYF

D gene: .
J gene: TRBJ1-6
V gene: TRBV11-2
clone size: .
CDR3 DNA: TGTGCCAGCAGCCCCCCAATAGACAGGACACCCCTCCACTTT
CDR3 protein: CASSPPIDRTPLHF

D gene: TRBD2
J gene: TRBJ2-3
V gene: TRBV3-1/TRBV3-2
clone size: once
CDR3 DNA: TGTGCCAGCAGCGGGTTAGCGGGGGTGGCGGATTTTAGCACAGATACGCAGTATTTT
CDR3 protein: CASSGLAGVADFSTDTQYF

D gene: .
J gene: TRBJ2-7
V gene: TRBV5-1
clone size: .
CDR3 DNA: TGCGCCAGCAGCGGGGGACTGACCACCTACGAGCAGTACTTC
CDR3 protein: CASSGGLTTYEQYF

D gene: TRBD1
J gene: TRBJ1-5
V gene: TRBV19
clone size: .
CDR3 DNA: TGTGCCAGTAGAACCGGGACAGGCAGCAATCAGCCCCAGCATTTT
CDR3 protein: CASRTGTGSNQPQHF

D gene: .
J gene: TRBJ2-3
V gene: TRBV7-7
clone size: .
CDR3 DNA: TGTGCCAGCAGCTTGGCCGCCACCGATACGCAGTATTTT
CDR3 protein: CASSLAATDTQYF

D gene: TRBD1
J gene: TRBJ1-5
V gene: TRBV6-5
clone size: .
CDR3 DNA: TGTGCCAGCAGGGGACAGGGTATCAGTCAGCCCCAGCATTTT
CDR3 protein: CASRGQGISQPQHF

D gene: .
J gene: TRBJ1-1
V gene: TRBV12-3/TRBV12-4
clone size: .
CDR3 DNA: TGTGCCAGCACCCGAAGGCACACTGAAGCTTTCTTT
CDR3 protein: CASTRRHTEAFF

D gene: .
J gene: TRBJ2-3
V gene: TRBV24-1
clone size: .
CDR3 DNA: TGTGCCACCAGTGATCCCCGACAGGCTAGCACAGATACGCAGTATTTT
CDR3 protein: CATSDPRQASTDTQYF

D gene: .
J gene: TRBJ2-3
V gene: TRBV7-2
clone size: .
CDR3 DNA: TGTGCCAGCAGCGAGAGGTCCTACCTGGATACGCAGTATTTT
CDR3 protein: CASSERSYLDTQYF

D gene: .
J gene: TRBJ1-5
V gene: TRBV7-9
clone size: .
CDR3 DNA: TGTGCCAGCAGCTCTGGGACCGCCACATGGGAGCCCCAGCATTTT
CDR3 protein: CASSSGTATWEPQHF

D gene: .
J gene: TRBJ1-1
V gene: TRBV15
clone size: .
CDR3 DNA: TGTGCCACCAGCAGAGATTGGGCACAGCACACCTTT
CDR3 protein: CATSRDWAQHTF

D gene: TRBD2
J gene: TRBJ2-1
V gene: TRBV19
clone size: .
CDR3 DNA: TGTGCCAGCACTATGTCGGGGGGGGTTTACAATGAGCAGTTCTTC
CDR3 protein: CASTMSGGVYNEQFF

D gene: .
J gene: TRBJ1-2
V gene: TRBV7-2
clone size: once
CDR3 DNA: TGTGCCAGCAGCTTAGCGCGCGGAATCTACACCTTC
CDR3 protein: CASSLARGIYTF

D gene: .
J gene: TRBJ1-6
V gene: TRBV5-1
clone size: .
CDR3 DNA: TGCGCCAGCAGCTTGGATGCGTTAGGCGTTAATTCACCCCTCCACTTT
CDR3 protein: CASSLDALGVNSPLHF

D gene: .
J gene: TRBJ2-3
V gene: TRBV6-2/TRBV6-3
clone size: once
CDR3 DNA: TGTGCCAGCAGTTACGGGGGGACGGCTAGCACAGATACGCAGTATTTT
CDR3 protein: CASSYGGTASTDTQYF

D gene: .
J gene: TRBJ1-1
V gene: TRBV6-5
clone size: .
CDR3 DNA: TGTGCCAGCAGTTCCCCCGCAGGGCTGAACACTGAAGCTTTCTTT
CDR3 protein: CASSSPAGLNTEAFF

D gene: TRBD1
J gene: TRBJ2-7
V gene: TRBV5-4
clone size: once
CDR3 DNA: TGTGCCAGCAGCTCCGGGACAGGGAGCTCCTACGAGCAGTACTTC
CDR3 protein: CASSSGTGSSYEQYF

D gene: .
J gene: TRBJ1-5
V gene: TRBV19
clone size: once
CDR3 DNA: TGTGCCAGTAGCTCGGGGGGGGGAGGCAATCAGCCCCAGCATTTT
CDR3 protein: CASSSGGGGNQPQHF

D gene: TRBD1
J gene: TRBJ1-4
V gene: TRBV28
clone size: .
CDR3 DNA: TGTGCCAGCAGTTTAGCCGGGACAGAATTCAATAATCTTGCAACTAATGAAAAACTGTTTTTT
CDR3 protein: CASSLAGTEFNNLATNEKLFF

D gene: .
J gene: TRBJ1-1
V gene: TRBV2
clone size: once
CDR3 DNA: TGTGCCAGCAGGGATTTAGTGAACACTGAAGCTTTCTTT
CDR3 protein: CASRDLVNTEAFF

D gene: .
J gene: TRBJ2-5
V gene: TRBV19
clone size: .
CDR3 DNA: TGTGCCAGTAGTGCTATTAAGGTGGGCTCGGAGACCCAGTACTTC
CDR3 protein: CASSAIKVGSETQYF

D gene: .
J gene: TRBJ1-5
V gene: TRBV10-3
clone size: .
CDR3 DNA: TGTGCCGCGTCAGGAGACGATCAGCCCCAGCATTTT
CDR3 protein: CAASGDDQPQHF

D gene: .
J gene: TRBJ1-2
V gene: TRBV5-1
clone size: .
CDR3 DNA: TGCGCCAGCAGCCCTCTATTAGCCAGTGGCTACACCTTC
CDR3 protein: CASSPLLASGYTF

D gene: TRBD1
J gene: TRBJ2-3
V gene: TRBV6-5
clone size: .
CDR3 DNA: TGTGCCAGCAGCCCAAGGGGGCCAGATACGCAGTATTTT
CDR3 protein: CASSPRGPDTQYF

D gene: TRBD2
J gene: TRBJ2-2
V gene: TRBV27
clone size: .
CDR3 DNA: TGTGCCAGCAGACACACCCCGTGGCGGGGGGGGACCGGGGAGCTGTTTTTT
CDR3 protein: CASRHTPWRGGTGELFF

D gene: TRBD1
J gene: TRBJ1-1
V gene: TRBV5-1
clone size: .
CDR3 DNA: TGCGCCAGCAGCCCTGGGATGGGACAGGGGGACACTGAAGCTTTCTTT
CDR3 protein: CASSPGMGQGDTEAFF

D gene: .
J gene: TRBJ1-4
V gene: TRBV19
clone size: .
CDR3 DNA: TGTGCCAGTAGCTCCGGGAGAATGGTTCAAAAACTGTTTTTT
CDR3 protein: CASSSGRMVQKLFF

D gene: .
J gene: TRBJ2-7
V gene: TRBV28
clone size: .
CDR3 DNA: TGTGCCAGCTGTAGGTGGGACCGGGGGGCCGACGAGCAGTACTTC
CDR3 protein: CASCRWDRGADEQYF

D gene: .
J gene: TRBJ1-3
V gene: TRBV3-1/TRBV3-2
clone size: .
CDR3 DNA: TGTGCCAGCAGCCCCTCCGGGGCCATCGGCCCGGGGAACACCATATATTTT
CDR3 protein: CASSPSGAIGPGNTIYF

D gene: TRBD1
J gene: TRBJ1-5
V gene: TRBV27
clone size: .
CDR3 DNA: TGTGCCAGCAGTTTATGGACAGGGGCTCAGCCCCAGCATTTT
CDR3 protein: CASSLWTGAQPQHF

D gene: TRBD2
J gene: TRBJ2-2
V gene: TRBV7-2
clone size: .
CDR3 DNA: TGTGCCAGCAGCTCTTCTAGCGGGGTCGGGGAGCTGTTTTTT
CDR3 protein: CASSSSSGVGELFF

D gene: .
J gene: TRBJ1-2
V gene: TRBV18
clone size: once
CDR3 DNA: TGTGCCAGCTCACCACTCGGCCAGTACTATGGCTACACCTTC
CDR3 protein: CASSPLGQYYGYTF

D gene: .
J gene: TRBJ1-5
V gene: TRBV6-1
clone size: .
CDR3 DNA: TGTGCCAGCAGTGAAAGGGGAAGGGCGGCTTATAGCAATCAGCCCCAGCATTTT
CDR3 protein: CASSERGRAAYSNQPQHF

D gene: .
J gene: TRBJ2-2
V gene: TRBV10-3
clone size: .
CDR3 DNA: TGTGCCATCAGTGACCGACAGGACACCGGGGAGCTGTTTTTT
CDR3 protein: CAISDRQDTGELFF

D gene: .
J gene: TRBJ1-4
V gene: TRBV7-9
clone size: .
CDR3 DNA: TGTGCCAGCAGGAGGGGAACTAATGAAAAACTGTTTTTT
CDR3 protein: CASRRGTNEKLFF

D gene: TRBD2
J gene: TRBJ2-2
V gene: TRBV19
clone size: .
CDR3 DNA: TGTGCCAGTAGACTAGCGGGGGGGATGAACACCGGGGAGCTGTTTTTT
CDR3 protein: CASRLAGGMNTGELFF

D gene: TRBD1
J gene: TRBJ1-2
V gene: TRBV5-4
clone size: .
CDR3 DNA: TGTGCCAGCAGCTTGAGGGACAGGACCCTTCAATTGTATGGCTACACCTTC
CDR3 protein: CASSLRDRTLQLYGYTF

D gene: .
J gene: TRBJ2-5
V gene: TRBV3-1/TRBV3-2
clone size: .
CDR3 DNA: TGTGCCAGCAGCCAAGGGCGAGCGGGCTTTGGCGAGACCCAGTACTTC
CDR3 protein: CASSQGRAGFGETQYF

D gene: .
J gene: TRBJ2-1
V gene: TRBV7-3
clone size: .
CDR3 DNA: TGTGCCAGCAGCCACAGGGAGGGGAATGAGCAGTTCTTC
CDR3 protein: CASSHREGNEQFF

D gene: .
J gene: TRBJ2-3
V gene: TRBV4-2
clone size: .
CDR3 DNA: TGTGCCAGCAGCCAATTAGGTCTAGACACAGATACGCAGTATTTT
CDR3 protein: CASSQLGLDTDTQYF

D gene: .
J gene: TRBJ1-1
V gene: TRBV4-3
clone size: .
CDR3 DNA: TGCGCCAGCAGCCAAGATGGGACGTACTCGAACACTGAAGCTTTCTTT
CDR3 protein: CASSQDGTYSNTEAFF

D gene: .
J gene: TRBJ2-5
V gene: TRBV6-5
clone size: .
CDR3 DNA: TGTGCCAGCAGTTACTCCTCTAGGGGGACCCTGAAGACCCAGTACTTC
CDR3 protein: CASSYSSRGTLKTQYF